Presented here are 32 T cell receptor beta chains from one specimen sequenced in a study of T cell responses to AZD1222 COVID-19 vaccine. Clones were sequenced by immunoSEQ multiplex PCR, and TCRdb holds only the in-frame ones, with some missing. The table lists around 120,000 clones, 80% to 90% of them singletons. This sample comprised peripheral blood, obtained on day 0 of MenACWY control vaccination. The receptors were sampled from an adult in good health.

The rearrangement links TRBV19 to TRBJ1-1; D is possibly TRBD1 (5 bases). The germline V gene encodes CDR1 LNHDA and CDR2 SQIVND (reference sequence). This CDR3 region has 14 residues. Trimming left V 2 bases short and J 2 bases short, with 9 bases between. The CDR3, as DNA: TGTGCCAGTAGTATATTGGGGGTAAACACTGAAGCTTTCTTT. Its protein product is CASSILGVNTEAFF.

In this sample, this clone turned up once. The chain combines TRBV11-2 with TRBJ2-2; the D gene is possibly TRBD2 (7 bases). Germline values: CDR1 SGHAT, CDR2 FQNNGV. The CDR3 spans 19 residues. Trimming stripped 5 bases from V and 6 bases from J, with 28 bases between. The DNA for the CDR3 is TGTGCCAGCAGCCCCAGGGGCCCAGCGGCGGGGGCCCCCCCCGGGGAGCTGTTTTTT. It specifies CASSPRGPAAGAPPGELFF.

Written as DNA, the CDR3 is TGTGCCAGCAGTTACAGGGGCTCCTACGAGCAGTACTTC. Protein product: CASSYRGSYEQYF. The genes are TRBV27 and TRBJ2-7, with 7 nucleotides matching TRBD1. J lost 0 bases, V lost 4 bases, and 0 bases had no gene match. The V gene's germline CDR1 is MNHEY and CDR2 SMNVEV (reference sequence). The CDR3 is 13 residues long.

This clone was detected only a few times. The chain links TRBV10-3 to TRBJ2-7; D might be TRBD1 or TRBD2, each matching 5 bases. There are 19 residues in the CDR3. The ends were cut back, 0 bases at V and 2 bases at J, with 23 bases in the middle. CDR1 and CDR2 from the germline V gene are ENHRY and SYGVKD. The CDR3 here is CAISESNPRIQRGAYEQYF. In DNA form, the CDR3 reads TGTGCCATCAGTGAGTCGAACCCGCGAATACAGAGGGGCGCCTACGAGCAGTACTTC.

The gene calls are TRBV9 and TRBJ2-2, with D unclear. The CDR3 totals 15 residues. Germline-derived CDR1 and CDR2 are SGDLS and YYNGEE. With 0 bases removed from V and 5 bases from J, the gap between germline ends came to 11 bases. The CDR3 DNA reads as TGTGCCAGCAGCGTAGTCCAGGTGGGAACCGGGGAGCTGTTTTTT. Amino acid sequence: CASSVVQVGTGELFF.

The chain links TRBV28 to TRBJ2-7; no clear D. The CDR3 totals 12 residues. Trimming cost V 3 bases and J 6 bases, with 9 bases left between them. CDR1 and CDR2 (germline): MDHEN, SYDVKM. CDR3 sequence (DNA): TGTGCCAGCAGTTTCCCGGGTACCGAGCAGTACTTC. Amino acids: CASSFPGTEQYF.

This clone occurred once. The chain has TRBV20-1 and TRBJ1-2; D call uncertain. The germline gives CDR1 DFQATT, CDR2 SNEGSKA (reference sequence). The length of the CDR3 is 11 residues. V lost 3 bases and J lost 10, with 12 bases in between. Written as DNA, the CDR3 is TGCAGTGCTAGCGGGCAGACCTACTACACCTTC. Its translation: CSASGQTYYTF.

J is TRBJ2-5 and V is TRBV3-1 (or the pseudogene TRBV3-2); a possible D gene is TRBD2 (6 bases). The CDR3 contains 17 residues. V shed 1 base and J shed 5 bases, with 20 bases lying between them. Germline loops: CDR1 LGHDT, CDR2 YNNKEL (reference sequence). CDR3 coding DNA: TGTGCCAGCAGCCAAGTAGGAGAGGGCGGGGCCTGGGAGACCCAGTACTTC. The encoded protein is CASSQVGEGGAWETQYF.

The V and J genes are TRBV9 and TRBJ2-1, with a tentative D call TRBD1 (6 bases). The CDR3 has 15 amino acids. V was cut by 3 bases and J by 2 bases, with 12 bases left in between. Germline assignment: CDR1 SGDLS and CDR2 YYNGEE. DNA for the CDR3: TGTGCCAGCAGCGCTACAGGGAACACCTACAATGAGCAGTTCTTC. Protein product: CASSATGNTYNEQFF.

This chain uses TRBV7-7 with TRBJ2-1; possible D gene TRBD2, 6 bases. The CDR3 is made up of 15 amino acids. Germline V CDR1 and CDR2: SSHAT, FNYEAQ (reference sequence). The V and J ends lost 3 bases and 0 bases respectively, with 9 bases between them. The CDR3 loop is CASSLGLSSYNEQFF. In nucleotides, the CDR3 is TGTGCCAGCAGCTTGGGACTTAGCTCCTACAATGAGCAGTTCTTC.

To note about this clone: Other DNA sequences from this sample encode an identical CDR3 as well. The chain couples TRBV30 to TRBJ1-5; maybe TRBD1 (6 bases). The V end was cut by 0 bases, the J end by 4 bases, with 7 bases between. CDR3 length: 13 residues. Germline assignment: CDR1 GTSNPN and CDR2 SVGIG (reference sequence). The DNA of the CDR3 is TGTGCCTGGAGTGTACAGGGAAATCAGCCCCAGCATTTT. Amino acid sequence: CAWSVQGNQPQHF. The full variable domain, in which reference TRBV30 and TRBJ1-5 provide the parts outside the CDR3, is SQTIHQWPATLVQPVGSPLSLECTVEGTSNPNLYWYRQAAGRGLQLLFYSVGIGQISSEVPQNLSASRPQDRQFILSSKKLLLSDSGFYLCAWSVQGNQPQHFGDGTRLSIL.

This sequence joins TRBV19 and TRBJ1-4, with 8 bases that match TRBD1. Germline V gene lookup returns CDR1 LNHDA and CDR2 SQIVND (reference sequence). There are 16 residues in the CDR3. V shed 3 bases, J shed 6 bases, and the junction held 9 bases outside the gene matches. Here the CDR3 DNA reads TGTGCCAGTAGTATGTCCCTCGGACAGGGATATGAAAAACTGTTTTTT. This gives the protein CASSMSLGQGYEKLFF.

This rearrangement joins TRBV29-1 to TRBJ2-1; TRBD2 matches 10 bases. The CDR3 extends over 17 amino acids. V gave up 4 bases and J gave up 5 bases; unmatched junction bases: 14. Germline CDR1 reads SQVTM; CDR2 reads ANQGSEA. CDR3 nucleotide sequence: TGCAGCGTTGCCCCTAGCGGGGGCCTAGGGGGTCACAATGAGCAGTTCTTC. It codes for CSVAPSGGLGGHNEQFF.

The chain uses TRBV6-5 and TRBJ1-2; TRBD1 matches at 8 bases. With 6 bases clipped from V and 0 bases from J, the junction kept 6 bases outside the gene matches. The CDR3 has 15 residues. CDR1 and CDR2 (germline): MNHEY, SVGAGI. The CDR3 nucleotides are TGTGCCAGCAGCTTACAGGGGGAAGCTAACTATGGCTACACCTTC. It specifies CASSLQGEANYGYTF.

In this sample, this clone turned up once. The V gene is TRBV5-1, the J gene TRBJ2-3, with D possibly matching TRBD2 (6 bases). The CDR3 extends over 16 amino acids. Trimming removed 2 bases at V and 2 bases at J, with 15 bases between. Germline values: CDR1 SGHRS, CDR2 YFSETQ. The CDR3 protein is CASSFHSGISTDTQYF. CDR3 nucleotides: TGCGCCAGCAGCTTCCATAGCGGCATATCCACAGATACGCAGTATTTT.

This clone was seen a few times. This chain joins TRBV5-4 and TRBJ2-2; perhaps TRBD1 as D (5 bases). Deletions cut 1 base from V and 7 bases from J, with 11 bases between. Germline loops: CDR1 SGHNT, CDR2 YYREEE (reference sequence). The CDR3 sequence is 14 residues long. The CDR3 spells CASSLRGVSGELFF. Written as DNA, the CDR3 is TGTGCCAGCAGCTTGAGGGGTGTCAGCGGGGAGCTGTTTTTT.

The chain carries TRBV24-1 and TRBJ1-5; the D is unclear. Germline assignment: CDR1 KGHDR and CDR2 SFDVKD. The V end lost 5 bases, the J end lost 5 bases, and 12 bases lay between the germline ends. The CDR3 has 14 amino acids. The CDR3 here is CATSARAGDQPQHF. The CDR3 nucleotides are TGTGCCACCAGTGCCCGGGCAGGCGATCAGCCCCAGCATTTT.

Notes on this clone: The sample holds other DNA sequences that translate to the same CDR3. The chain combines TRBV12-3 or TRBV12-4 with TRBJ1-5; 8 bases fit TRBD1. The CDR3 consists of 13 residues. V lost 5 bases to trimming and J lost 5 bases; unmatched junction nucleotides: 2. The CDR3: CASSLQGDQPQHF. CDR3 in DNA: TGTGCCAGCAGTCTACAGGGGGATCAGCCCCAGCATTTT.

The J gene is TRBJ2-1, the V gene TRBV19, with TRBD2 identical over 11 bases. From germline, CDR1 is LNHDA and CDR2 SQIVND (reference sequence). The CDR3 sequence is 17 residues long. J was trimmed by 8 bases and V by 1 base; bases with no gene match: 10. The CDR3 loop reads CASSIALTSGGRDEQFF. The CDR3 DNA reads TGTGCCAGTAGTATAGCTCTTACTAGCGGGGGCCGGGATGAGCAGTTCTTC.

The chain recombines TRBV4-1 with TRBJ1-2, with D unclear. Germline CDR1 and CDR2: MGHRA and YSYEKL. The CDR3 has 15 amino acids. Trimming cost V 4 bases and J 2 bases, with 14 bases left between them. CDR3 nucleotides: TGCGCCAGCAGCCCATACGAGAGGGCCAACTATGGCTACACCTTC. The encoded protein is CASSPYERANYGYTF.

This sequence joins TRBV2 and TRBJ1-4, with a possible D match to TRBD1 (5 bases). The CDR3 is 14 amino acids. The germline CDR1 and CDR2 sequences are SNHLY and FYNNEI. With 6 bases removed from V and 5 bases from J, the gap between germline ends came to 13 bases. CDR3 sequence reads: CASRPGRANEKLFF. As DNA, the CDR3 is TGTGCCAGCAGGCCGGGACGGGCAAATGAAAAACTGTTTTTT.

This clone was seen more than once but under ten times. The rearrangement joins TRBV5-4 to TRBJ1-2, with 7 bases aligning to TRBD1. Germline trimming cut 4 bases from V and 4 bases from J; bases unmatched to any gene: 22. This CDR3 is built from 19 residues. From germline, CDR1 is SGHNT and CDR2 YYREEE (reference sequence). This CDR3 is CASSTIAGTAYGSFYGYTF. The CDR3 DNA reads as TGTGCCAGCAGCACCATAGCCGGGACAGCCTACGGCTCGTTCTATGGCTACACCTTC.

The CDR3 DNA reads TGTGCCAGCAGCGCGGACGGAGCTAATGAAAAACTGTTTTTT. Translation gives CASSADGANEKLFF. The rearrangement links TRBV9 to TRBJ1-4; D is unclear. Germline lookup yields CDR1 SGDLS and CDR2 YYNGEE. The CDR3 runs 14 residues. V was pared by 3 bases and J by 3 bases, with 9 bases between.

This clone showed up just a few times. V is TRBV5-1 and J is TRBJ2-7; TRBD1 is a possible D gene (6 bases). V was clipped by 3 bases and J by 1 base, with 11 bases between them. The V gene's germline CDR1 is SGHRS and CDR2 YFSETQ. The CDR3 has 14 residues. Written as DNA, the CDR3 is TGCGCCAGCAGCTCCTACAGGGATTCCTACGAGCAGTACTTC. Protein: CASSSYRDSYEQYF.

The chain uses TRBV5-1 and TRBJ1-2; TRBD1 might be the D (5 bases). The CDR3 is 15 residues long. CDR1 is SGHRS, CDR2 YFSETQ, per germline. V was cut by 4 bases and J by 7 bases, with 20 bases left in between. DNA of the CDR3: TGCGCCAGCAGCCCCACGATGGGACGCGAGTCTGGCTACACCTTC. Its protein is CASSPTMGRESGYTF.

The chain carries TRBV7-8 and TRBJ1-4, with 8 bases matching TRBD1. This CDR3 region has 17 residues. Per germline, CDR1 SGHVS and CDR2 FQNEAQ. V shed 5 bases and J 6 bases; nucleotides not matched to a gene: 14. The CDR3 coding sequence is TGTGCCAGCAGCCCCGGACAGGGAAGACAACTTGATGAAAAACTGTTTTTT. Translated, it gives CASSPGQGRQLDEKLFF. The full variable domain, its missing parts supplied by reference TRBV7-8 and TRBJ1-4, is GAGVSQSPRYKVAKRGQDVALRCDPISGHVSLFWYQQALGQGPEFLTYFQNEAQLDKSGLPSDRFFAERPEGSVSTLKIQRTQQEDSAVYLCASSPGQGRQLDEKLFFGSGTQLSVL.

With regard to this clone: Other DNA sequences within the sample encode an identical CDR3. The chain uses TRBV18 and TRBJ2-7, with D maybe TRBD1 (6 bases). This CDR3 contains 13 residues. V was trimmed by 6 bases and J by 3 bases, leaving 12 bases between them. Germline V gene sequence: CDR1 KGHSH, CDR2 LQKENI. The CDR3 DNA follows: TGTGCCAGCTCCCCTGGACAGAACTACGAGCAGTACTTC. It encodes CASSPGQNYEQYF.

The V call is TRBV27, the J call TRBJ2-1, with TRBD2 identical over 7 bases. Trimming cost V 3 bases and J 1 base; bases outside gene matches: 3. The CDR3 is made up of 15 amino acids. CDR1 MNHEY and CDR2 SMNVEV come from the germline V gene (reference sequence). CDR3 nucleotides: TGTGCCAGCAGTTTCAGCGGGGAATCCTACAATGAGCAGTTCTTC. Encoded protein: CASSFSGESYNEQFF.

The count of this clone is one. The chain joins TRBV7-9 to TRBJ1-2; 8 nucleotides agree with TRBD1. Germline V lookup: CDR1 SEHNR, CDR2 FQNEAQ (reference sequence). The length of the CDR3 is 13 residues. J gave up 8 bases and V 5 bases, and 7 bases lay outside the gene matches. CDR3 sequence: CASSHGTGGGYTF. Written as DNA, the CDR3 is TGTGCCAGCAGCCACGGGACAGGCGGAGGCTACACCTTC.

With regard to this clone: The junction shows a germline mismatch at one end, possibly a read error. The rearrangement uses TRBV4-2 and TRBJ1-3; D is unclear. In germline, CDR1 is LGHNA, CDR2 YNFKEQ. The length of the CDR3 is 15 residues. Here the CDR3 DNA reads TGTGCCAGCAGCCAAGATCTCCCCACTGGGAACACCATATATTTT. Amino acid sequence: CASSQDLPTGNTIYF.

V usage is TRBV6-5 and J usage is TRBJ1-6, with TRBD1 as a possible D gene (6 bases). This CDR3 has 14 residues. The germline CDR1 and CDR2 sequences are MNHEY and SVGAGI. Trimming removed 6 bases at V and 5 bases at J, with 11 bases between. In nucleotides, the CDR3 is TGTGCCAGCAGATGGGACAATAATAATTCACCCCTCCACTTT. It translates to CASRWDNNNSPLHF.

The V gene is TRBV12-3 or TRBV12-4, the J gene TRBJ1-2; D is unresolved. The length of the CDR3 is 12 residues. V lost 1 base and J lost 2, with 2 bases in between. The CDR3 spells CASSLENYGYTF. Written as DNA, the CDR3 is TGTGCCAGCAGTTTAGAAAACTATGGCTACACCTTC.